The clone carrying this T cell receptor beta chain was counted only a few times. The antigen is unknown. These data belong to a study of blood T cells in healthy people across ages. Overall study results and limits: Older age went with lower TCR beta diversity per million T cells, in a roughly linear way. Diversity was higher, and naive CD4+ cells more numerous, in long-lived donors than in aged donors.

For the second PCR, which ran for roughly 7 to 11 cycles, a sample-barcoded 5' primer and a J-beta primer mix were used. Tagging of each cDNA molecule was performed by a template-switch adaptor with 12 random nucleotides. CDR3-containing paired-end reads numbering at least 3 million came from each sample. TCRdb itself ran the 5' RACE reads through MiXCR, one entry per CDR3 protein. Of approximately 1.5 million distinct CDR3 sequences listed, around 36% are singletons. J was trimmed by 4 bases and V by 6 bases; bases with no gene match: 9. Germline CDR1 reads MNHEY; CDR2 reads SMNVEV (reference sequence). The length of the CDR3 is 15 residues.

The source of this sequence is a woman in her twenties or thirties in good health. This sequence joins TRBV27 and TRBJ2-3; 8 bases are shared with TRBD1. The sample comprised blood. CDR3 nucleotide sequence: TGTGCCAGCAGGGACAGGGTTGGGGGAGCAGATACGCAGTATTTT. Its protein product is CASRDRVGGADTQYF.